This TCR beta chain is drawn from a study of T cells expressing NK-cell markers. For the study at large: Sequenced donors, eight in total, included seven who were HCMV-seropositive and one who was seronegative.

The cDNA for TCR beta came from 5'RACE template switching with UMIs. From the 5' RACE reads, TCRdb lists one entry per CDR3 protein and no DNA. Here the sample table reports roughly 420,000 distinct CDR3 sequences. This CDR3 has 15 residues. Germline CDR1 DFQATT, CDR2 SNEGSKA (reference sequence). V and J are TRBV20-1 and TRBJ2-3; TCRdb proposes TRBD1, but this gene call is untestable without DNA. The sequence was obtained from a woman between 18 and 75 years old in good health. Source material: blood T cells: a sorted CD56 or NKG2C T cell subset, CD4+ or CD8+ T cells, or bulk PBMC T cells (not recorded which). The CDR3 here is CSAKPGVPGADTQYF.